This T cell receptor (beta chain) was sequenced during a study of blood T cells in healthy people across ages. Sample-barcoded 5' priming and a J-beta primer mix drove a second PCR of about 6 to 12 cycles. TCRdb itself ran the 5' RACE reads through MiXCR, one entry per CDR3 protein. This table has over a million distinct CDR3 sequences, over 35% appearing once. Notes on this clonotype: Because the CDR3's place on the DNA is in doubt, the DNA is left out and the CDR3 is given as listed by TCRdb.

Germline V gene data show CDR1 as SQVTM and CDR2 as ANQGSEA. The length of the CDR3 is 12 amino acids, counting both ends. The source material was blood. The chain combines TRBV29-1 with TRBJ2-5; the tabulated D call, TRBD2, remains unverified against the DNA. This clonotype originated in a woman aged 55 to 70 in good health. CDR3 residues: CSVGNGANEQNF.